This T cell receptor beta chain was retrieved from a study of cytomegalovirus exposure and HLA in healthy donors. Findings and limits, study-wide: There were some public TCRs occurring in many donors, but most TCR sequences were rare. For cytomegalovirus status, the classifier reportedly gave diagnoses with high specificity and sensitivity.

Germline loops: CDR1 SGDLS, CDR2 YYNGEE. The V segment lost 0 bases and the J segment 8 bases; nucleotides outside the gene matches: 8. CDR3 length: 15 residues. In the case of this clone: Its cognate antigen is unknown.

The protocol was immunoSEQ multiplex PCR, while the TCRdb copy is restricted to in-frame clones and leaves out a portion. The sample includes over 200,000 clones, roughly 91% of them seen just once. Sequencing was done on a sample of PBMCs. This TCR was sampled from a young woman in good health and CMV-seropositive. This sequence joins TRBV9 and TRBJ2-1, with TRBD2 matching 7 bases. Written as DNA, the CDR3 is TGTGCCAGCAGCGTAGGGGGCGGGAGAGCCTATGAGCAGTTCTTC. It is translated as CASSVGGGRAYEQFF.